This T cell receptor beta chain was recorded in a study of cytomegalovirus exposure and HLA in healthy donors (dated by TCRdb to the late 2010s). Notes on the research overall: According to an earlier analysis of 587 of the donors, about 170 million T cells yielded some 120 million unique TCR beta sequences and about 300 Gb of sequence data. Rather than using new phenotypic data, the later analysis identified candidate immune exposures from TCR beta sequences and from how often those sequences occurred across donors. On average, around 200,000 unique TCR beta nucleotide sequences were sequenced per donor among 398 genotyped donors of the cohort, with roughly 18% of those sequences being non-productive. Of the approximately 400 genotyped donors, around 81% fell in the genetic ancestry cluster associated with self-reported Caucasian donors. All discovery cohort repertoires had been generated on a single sequencing platform. An earlier analysis of roughly 580 of the donors used high-throughput TCR beta sequencing to judge whether each TCR beta V gene segment behaved as functional or pseudogenic. Typing coverage differed by locus: A, B, C, DRB1 and DQB1 were typed in roughly 629-630 donors, DQA1 in roughly 500, DPA1 in 600 to 610, and DPB1 in just under 490. The study aimed to test whether cataloging public T cell receptors could reveal signatures of past pathogen exposure. Donor age, sex, ethnicity and CMV serostatus were collected together with the repertoire data. High-throughput TCR immunosequencing, statistical association of individual TCRs with disease status, and machine learning were combined to predict cytomegalovirus infection status. A separate validation cohort of approximately 130 different subjects was used in addition to the 666-subject first cohort. Genome-wide SNP genotypes for about 65% of the roughly 700 donors were used in a later genetic analysis, which treated that subset as a discovery cohort. A later analysis re-examined previously published TCR beta repertoires from 610 or so donors and added high-resolution HLA genotyping to investigate patterns of TCR occurrence. HLA typing covered class I and class II loci at four-digit resolution. Approximately 300 gigabases of sequencing data and approximately 84 million unique TCR sequences were included in an early release covering 550 to 800 HLA-typed donors. Because of strong linkage in the cohort, five DR-DQ haplotypes were treated as single units for association and clustering. The T cell repertoires of under 750 subjects were profiled by immunosequencing and related to cytomegalovirus serostatus. Summary of the overall study and its limitations: Broadly in line with IMGT annotations, most TCR beta V segments showed up in productive rearrangements about 90% or about 30% of the time in an earlier analysis of a few hundred of the donors. Immune exposure information for the cohort was limited to CMV serostatus. In both the original and validation cohorts, the classifier was reported to diagnose cytomegalovirus status with high specificity and sensitivity. A cluster of highly shared sequence variants was judged likely to be a technical artifact of the sequencing pipeline. A total of about 150 TCR beta chains were listed by the study as associated with cytomegalovirus. In a later analysis, HLA-associated TCR beta chains showed more clonal expansion and lower generation probabilities than non-associated chains that were equally common. A further reported finding was that TCR beta sequences accurately predicted the HLA-A and HLA-B alleles for most subjects in the first cohort. HLA typing was unavailable for some donors at each locus, so association tests used only the typed subset. A later analysis found that TCR association rates varied across HLA loci, with DRB1 alleles showing the most associated TCRs and HLA-C alleles the fewest. According to a later analysis, parvovirus B19, influenza, CMV and Epstein-Barr virus appeared linked to several top co-occurrence clusters. The authors suggested that the approach could potentially be extended to other disease states and immunological phenotypes. Strong co-occurrence of HLA alleles, especially DR and DQ, made assigning TCR associations to individual alleles difficult. According to a later genetic analysis, donors in an Asian-associated ancestry cluster had fewer N-insertions in productive TCRs than the approximately 700-donor mean. Most TCR sequences were seen in very few donors, while some public TCRs were found in many individuals. Most CMV-associated TCR beta chains appeared to be HLA-restricted in a later analysis, and the HLA associations seemed to be driven largely by CMV exposure. Linkage disequilibrium might explain the correlated functional status among segregating V segments, but an unknown experimental factor could not be ruled out. In vitro tests confirmed that a few of the cytomegalovirus-associated TCR beta chains recognize cytomegalovirus antigens. A later genetic analysis associated a missense DCLRE1C variant with V-gene and J-gene trimming of TCR beta chains, and an independent cohort replicated the association. Over 15 rarely observed V segments, including chromosome 9 orphons, were excluded from the earlier analysis of 550 to 700 of the donors because counts were too low. Specific HLA alleles were associated with over 15,000 TCR beta sequences at a false discovery rate of 0.05 in a later analysis. Sequencing depth was assumed to be roughly uniform across donors in the presence/absence analyses, though that assumption may not hold. Because the 87-base-pair reads could not distinguish some IMGT-functional V segments, including TRBV6-2 and TRBV6-3, those segments were excluded. In this cohort, only TCR beta chains were sequenced, and detectable features were limited by the absence of alpha or paired-chain data.

The library was made by the immunoSEQ multiplex PCR assay. For the multiplex PCR, a mixture combining 60 forward primers for TCR Vbeta segments and 13 reverse primers for TCR Jbeta segments was used. The CDR3 region of rearranged TCR beta genes was amplified from genomic DNA with a multiplex PCR assay. The Illumina HiSeq System was used to sequence the amplified TCR beta libraries as 87-base-pair reads. The study's processing was this. In a later analysis, 70 million to 95 million unique TCR beta chains were counted across the 500 to 850 repertoires, and roughly 11 million of these chains were shared by at least two donors. Raw reads were error-corrected and collapsed into unique sequences by a nearest-neighbor algorithm in which closely related sequences were merged to remove PCR and sequencing errors. V, D and J gene segments were assigned by aligning CDR3 sequences to IMGT reference sequences. For a sequence to be retained, a match of at least six nucleotides to both a V gene segment and a J gene segment was required. A rearrangement was called productive if the CDR3 had no stop codons and remained in frame with V and J, and every other rearrangement was called non-productive. CDR3 was defined according to IMGT convention as the region running from the second conserved V-encoded cysteine to the conserved J-encoded phenylalanine. The earlier analysis of about 640 of the donors excluded any sequence lacking an unambiguous match to a single V gene segment. An earlier analysis of about 600 of the donors called V segments functional above 56.7% productive rearrangements and segregating when the between-donor standard deviation exceeded 5%. To diagnose cytomegalovirus status from the catalog of TCR beta chain sequences, a statistical classification framework was built. In a later analysis, TCR nucleotide sequences were compared against IMGT/GENE-DB human TR gene sequences so that V and J genes could be assigned. The TCRdist pipeline was used in a later analysis to assign CDR3 sequences and most-parsimonious VDJ recombination scenarios. In a later analysis, each TCR beta chain was defined by its CDR3 amino acid sequence together with its V-gene family, and reads without a unique V-gene family were excluded. A later analysis removed roughly 590 highly shared, low-generation-probability nucleotide sequences to deal with suspected cross-contamination and a sequencing artifact. For each public chain, a later analysis derived a clonal expansion index from normalized ranks of inferred template counts within each repertoire. A later analysis computed generation probabilities with a VDJ recombination model fitted to out-of-frame rearrangements, and checked the results against IGoR. Hypergeometric tests were used in a later analysis to score TCR-TCR, TCR-HLA and TCR-CMV co-occurrence, with a repertoire-size bias correction applied to the TCR pairs. A later analysis estimated false discovery rates by permuting HLA or CMV assignments 20 times. In a later analysis, co-occurring TCRs were grouped with DBSCAN, and TCRdist sequence similarity was added when clustering was performed within HLA-allele-positive subsets. Repertoires with fewer than 30,000 or more than 120,000 public chains, plus five repertoires with anomalous nucleotide sharing, were excluded from co-occurrence clustering. TCRdb re-hosts the immuneACCESS table, in-frame sequences only. Its copies lack some clones; in the studies checked, an unresolved V gene accounts for under half of them, and the cause for the rest is not known. V and J calls and clone size are those listed in that table; D and trimming were worked out from the DNA. The sample records roughly 140,000 clones, roughly 79% of which are singletons. The ten largest clones capture about 1.8% of the sample.

The cohort consisted of 666 healthy bone marrow donors. All cohort members were sampled while nominally healthy, although unrecorded immune exposures were likely present. The donor tested CMV seronegative, placing the donor among the 350 to 400 seronegative members of the cohort. A peripheral blood sample was provided by each donor, and peripheral blood mononuclear cells were used for TCR beta sequencing. The Qiagen DNeasy Blood Extraction Kit was used to extract genomic DNA from the blood cell samples. V lost 1 base and J lost 1 base; the stretch between them is 12 bases long. From a lookup of the germline V gene (reference sequence), CDR1 and CDR2 are SGHKS and YYEKEE. From the cysteine up to the phenylalanine, the CDR3 has a length of 15 residues. Of all the DNA, just the CDR3 is kept, 45 bases in frame from base 1. This clone was seen only once. Its antigen target is currently unknown. Per-base quality was not reported, and no clone a single base away is much larger than it.

The sequence is built from TRBV5-5 and TRBJ2-7, with TRBD1 perhaps the D gene, on 7 matching bases. The sample comprised PBMCs. This clonotype originated in a woman aged 25 to 39 in good health and CMV-seronegative. The nucleotide sequence is given as TGTGCCAGCAGCTTGCAGACAGGGAGGTCCTACGAGCAGTACTTC. It specifies CASSLQTGRSYEQYF.